These 21 T cell receptor beta chains originate from one sample sequenced in a study of blood T cell repertoires in COVID-19. TCRdb keeps only in-frame clones here, not all; method: immunoSEQ multiplex PCR. The sample has nearly 350,000 clones, roughly 90% seen once. Input material: peripheral blood. The source is a woman aged 70-85 years with COVID-19, enrolled during active disease.

This clone was counted a single time. The chain combines TRBV2 with TRBJ2-7; 12 bases align to TRBD2. With V trimmed by 7 bases and J by 2 bases, 6 bases remained unmatched. The germline CDR1 and CDR2 sequences are SNHLY and FYNNEI. The CDR3 runs 15 residues. The CDR3 DNA follows: TGTGCCAGCACCCTGACTAGCGGGAGAGCCTACGAGCAGTACTTC. This translates into CASTLTSGRAYEQYF.

The genes are TRBV7-6 and TRBJ2-1; 7 bases line up with TRBD1. The germline gives CDR1 SGHVS, CDR2 FNYEAQ. Trimming took 4 bases from V and 0 from J; bases not matched to a gene: 9. The CDR3 consists of 17 residues. CDR3 sequence (DNA): TGTGCCAGCAGCTCTCTACAGGGGTTAGGCTCCTACAATGAGCAGTTCTTC. As protein: CASSSLQGLGSYNEQFF.

V usage is TRBV6-2 or TRBV6-3 and J usage is TRBJ2-3; 8 nucleotides align to TRBD1. The CDR3 sequence is 14 residues long. The trim removed 4 bases at V and 1 base at J, leaving 1 base unmatched. Germline assignment: CDR1 MNHEY and CDR2 SVGEGT. CDR3 nucleotide sequence: TGTGCCAGCAGTTTGGACAGGGGCACAGATACGCAGTATTTT. Residues: CASSLDRGTDTQYF.

CDR3: CAWSFWGGEQYF. CDR3 nucleotides: TGTGCCTGGAGCTTTTGGGGGGGCGAGCAGTACTTC. V and J are TRBV30 and TRBJ2-7, with 7 nucleotides matching TRBD2. The CDR3 is 12 residues long. V was clipped by 3 bases and J by 6 bases; unmatched bases: 5. The V gene's germline CDR1 is GTSNPN and CDR2 SVGIG (reference sequence).

The chain couples TRBV3-1 (or the pseudogene TRBV3-2) to TRBJ1-1; D is unclear. V shed 9 bases and J shed 2 bases, with 13 bases lying between them. This CDR3 has 13 residues. CDR1 is LGHDT, CDR2 YNNKEL, per germline (reference sequence). The CDR3 reads CASENTANTEAFF. DNA of the CDR3: TGTGCCAGTGAAAACACCGCTAACACTGAAGCTTTCTTT.

A word on this clone: This same CDR3 is encoded by further DNA sequences in the sample. The rearrangement links TRBV19 to TRBJ2-1; possible D gene TRBD1, 6 bases. V dropped 3 bases and J dropped 2 bases, with 11 bases sitting between them. There are 15 residues in the CDR3. The germline V gene has CDR1 LNHDA and CDR2 SQIVND (reference sequence). The CDR3 region is CASSIGQGPYNEQFF. The CDR3 DNA reads as TGTGCCAGTAGTATCGGCCAGGGGCCCTACAATGAGCAGTTCTTC.

The chain is built from TRBV3-1 (or the pseudogene TRBV3-2) and TRBJ2-7; D gene ambiguous. CDR3 length: 12 residues. CDR1 is LGHDT, CDR2 YNNKEL, per germline (reference sequence). V was trimmed by 4 bases and J by 3 bases, leaving 7 bases between them. The chain's CDR3 is CASSLNSYEQYF. CDR3 nucleotide sequence: TGTGCCAGCAGCCTAAACAGCTACGAGCAGTACTTC.

This clone was seen a handful of times. Additional DNA sequences in this sample encode the identical CDR3. This chain connects TRBV3-1 (or the pseudogene TRBV3-2) to TRBJ1-2, with a tentative D call TRBD1 (6 bases). This CDR3 comprises 14 residues. Trimming left V 1 base short and J 0 bases short, with 6 bases between. Germline V gives CDR1 LGHDT, CDR2 YNNKEL (reference sequence). CDR3 coding DNA: TGTGCCAGCAGCCAAGGACAGGCTAACTATGGCTACACCTTC. Its protein product is CASSQGQANYGYTF.

V and J are TRBV13 and TRBJ1-1; no reliable D call. The CDR3 has 13 amino acids. Germline V lookup: CDR1 PRHDT, CDR2 FYEKMQ (reference sequence). This CDR3 is CSSVSRQNTEAFF. CDR3 in DNA: TGTTCAAGTGTAAGCAGGCAGAACACTGAAGCTTTCTTT. Filled out from reference TRBV13 and TRBJ1-1, the complete variable domain reads AAGVIQSPRHLIKEKRETATLKCYPIPRHDTVYWYQQGPGQDPQFLISFYEKMQSDKGSIPDRFSAQQFSDYHSELNMSSLELGDSALYFCSSVSRQNTEAFFGQGTRLTVV.

This clone occurred once. This chain uses TRBV4-3 with TRBJ1-1; possible D gene TRBD1, 5 bases. With 3 bases removed from V and 8 bases from J, the gap between germline ends came to 7 bases. CDR3 length equals 11 residues. Germline V gene data show CDR1 as LGHNA and CDR2 as YSLEER. CDR3 residues: CASSQGGEAFF. CDR3 nucleotide sequence: TGCGCCAGCAGCCAGGGGGGGGAAGCTTTCTTT.

The J gene is TRBJ2-7, the V gene TRBV11-2; 8 bases agree with TRBD2. The CDR3 contains 14 residues. CDR1 is SGHAT and CDR2 is FQNNGV in the germline V gene. Germline trimming cut 4 bases from V and 2 bases from J; bases unmatched to any gene: 4. The CDR3, as DNA: TGTGCCAGCAGCTCAACGGGGGGGACCTACGAGCAGTACTTC. This translates into CASSSTGGTYEQYF.

This clone showed up just once. The chain combines TRBV6-5 with TRBJ1-3, with D uncertain. The V gene's germline CDR1 is MNHEY and CDR2 SVGAGI. The CDR3 is 12 residues long. V gave up 6 bases and J gave up 4 bases, with 7 bases separating them. CDR3 in DNA: TGTGCCAGCAGGACACTCGGAAACACCATATATTTT. It is translated as CASRTLGNTIYF.

The V call is TRBV6-5, the J call TRBJ2-1, with 11 nucleotides matching TRBD2. Trimming removed 6 bases from V and 3 bases from J; junction bases left unmatched: 4. CDR3 length: 15 amino acids. CDR1 and CDR2 (germline): MNHEY, SVGAGI. CDR3: CASSSLAGVYNEQFF. The CDR3 nucleotides read TGTGCCAGCAGCTCACTAGCGGGGGTCTACAATGAGCAGTTCTTC.

The J gene is TRBJ1-5, the V gene TRBV18; D gene unclear. The ends were cut back, 2 bases at V and 6 bases at J, with 8 bases in the middle. The V gene's germline CDR1 is KGHSH and CDR2 LQKENI. This CDR3 spans 13 amino acids. The CDR3 nucleotides are TGTGCCAGCTCACCAGGGCTGGGTCAGCCCCAGCATTTT. This translates into CASSPGLGQPQHF.

The chain combines TRBV5-1 with TRBJ2-7; 11 bases match TRBD2. In germline, CDR1 is SGHRS, CDR2 YFSETQ. CDR3 length equals 16 residues. Losses at the gene ends were 7 bases for V and 3 bases for J; bases not matched to a gene: 12. This CDR3 is CASRRLAGTFVYEQYF. The CDR3 coding sequence is TGCGCCAGCCGGAGACTAGCGGGGACCTTTGTCTACGAGCAGTACTTC.

The rearrangement uses TRBV6-1 and TRBJ1-2, with D possibly being TRBD1 (5 bases). Germline loops: CDR1 MNHNS, CDR2 SASEGT. The CDR3 is 13 residues long. V was cut by 2 bases and J by 4 bases, with 8 bases left in between. The CDR3 DNA sequence: TGTGCCAGCAGTGAAACAGGTCTCTATGGCTACACCTTC. Residues: CASSETGLYGYTF.

The chain is built from TRBV5-1 and TRBJ2-7, with D unresolved. This CDR3 comprises 15 residues. Between the trimmed V and J ends, which lost 1 base and 2 bases, there was a span of 13 bases. Per the germline V gene, CDR1 is SGHRS and CDR2 is YFSETQ. Written as DNA, the CDR3 is TGCGCCAGCAGCTTGACGGTGACGGGTACCTACGAGCAGTACTTC. Translated, it gives CASSLTVTGTYEQYF.

V gene TRBV5-5 combines with J gene TRBJ1-1; a weak D match, TRBD1 (5 bases). The CDR3 is 14 amino acids. CDR1 and CDR2 (germline): SGHKS, YYEKEE (reference sequence). V was pared by 2 bases and J by 4 bases, with 12 bases between. The CDR3 region is CASSFSPGFTEAFF. The CDR3, as DNA: TGTGCCAGCAGCTTCAGCCCAGGGTTCACTGAAGCTTTCTTT.

The rearrangement uses TRBV10-3 and TRBJ1-3; perhaps TRBD1 as D (6 bases). CDR1 ENHRY and CDR2 SYGVKD come from the germline V gene. Trimming removed 6 bases at V and 0 bases at J, with 9 bases between. The CDR3 totals 14 residues. The CDR3 loop is CAIRQGSSGNTIYF. For the CDR3, the DNA is TGTGCCATCAGACAGGGAAGCTCTGGAAACACCATATATTTT.

The chain carries TRBV27 and TRBJ1-5; TRBD1 agrees at 8 bases. CDR3 length equals 15 residues. Germline assignment: CDR1 MNHEY and CDR2 SMNVEV (reference sequence). With 6 bases clipped from V and 2 bases from J, the junction kept 6 bases outside the gene matches. The CDR3 DNA reads TGTGCCAGCAGCCCTACAGGGGGGGGCAATCAGCCCCAGCATTTT. As protein: CASSPTGGGNQPQHF.

The chain employs TRBV18 and TRBJ1-5; no clear D. Trimming removed 6 bases at V and 6 bases at J, with 12 bases between. Germline V gives CDR1 KGHSH, CDR2 LQKENI. The length of the CDR3 is 13 residues. The CDR3, as DNA: TGTGCCAGCTCCCCGACTATGGGTCAGCCCCAGCATTTT. Protein sequence: CASSPTMGQPQHF.